Following are 25 T cell receptor beta chains from one sample sequenced in a study of early T cells in non-severe SARS-CoV-2 infection. MiXCR, applied by TCRdb to the 5' RACE reads, yields one record per CDR3 protein. The sample carries 70,000 to 95,000 distinct CDR3 sequences, roughly 14% recorded once. Sequenced: whole blood. The receptors shown here come from an adult who was a healthcare worker with PCR-confirmed SARS-CoV-2 infection or an uninfected control (not recorded which).

J is TRBJ2-2 and V is TRBV2; D remains ambiguous. The V gene's germline CDR1 is SNHLY and CDR2 FYNNEI. V dropped 4 bases and J dropped 1 base, with 4 bases sitting between them. The CDR3 runs to 13 residues. In DNA form, the CDR3 reads TGTGCCAGCAGTGGACAGAACACCGGGGAGCTGTTTTTT. Amino acids: CASSGQNTGELFF.

DNA for the CDR3: TGTGCCAGCTCACGGACAGGGGGCCTTATCTATGGCTACACCTTC. Its translation: CASSRTGGLIYGYTF. The rearrangement links TRBV18 to TRBJ1-2; 11 nucleotides match TRBD1. Germline values: CDR1 KGHSH, CDR2 LQKENI. CDR3 length: 15 amino acids. The V and J ends lost 4 bases and 4 bases, in that order; junction bases with no gene match: 5.

The V call is TRBV25-1, the J call TRBJ1-4; 8 bases fit TRBD1. Looked up from germline, CDR1 is MGHDK and CDR2 is SYGVNS. V gave up 0 bases and J gave up 5 bases; unmatched junction bases: 5. This CDR3 spans 16 amino acids. CDR3 region: CASSEYGTGVNEKLFF. The CDR3 nucleotides are TGTGCCAGCAGTGAATACGGGACAGGCGTAAATGAAAAACTGTTTTTT.

This clonotype was detected a few times. The genes are TRBV12-3 or TRBV12-4 and TRBJ2-5; D call uncertain. This CDR3 spans 13 amino acids. Trimming removed 6 bases from V and 7 bases from J, with 15 bases in between. DNA of the CDR3: TGTGCCAGCAGACTTGAGATTGTGGGGACCCAGTACTTC. Translation gives CASRLEIVGTQYF.

This clonotype was picked up a small number of times. The rearrangement joins TRBV5-1 to TRBJ2-3; TRBD1 might be the D (6 bases). Germline CDR1 reads SGHRS; CDR2 reads YFSETQ. V was cut by 4 bases and J by 4 bases, with 19 bases left in between. The CDR3 runs 16 residues. CDR3 sequence: CASSQTPQGLADTQYF. The CDR3 DNA sequence: TGCGCCAGCAGCCAAACCCCACAGGGATTGGCAGATACGCAGTATTTT.

Regarding this clonotype: At one of its ends the junction is not consistent with the germline gene, which may arise from a read error. This chain links TRBV20-1 with TRBJ1-5, with D perhaps TRBD1 (6 bases). CDR1 is DFQATT, CDR2 SNEGSKA, per germline (reference sequence). The CDR3 is 14 amino acids. The CDR3 bases are TGCGGTGCTAGAGAACCCAGGGGTGGGCAGCCCCAGCATTTT. As protein: CGAREPRGGQPQHF.

This clonotype was seen more than once but under ten times. The chain joins TRBV7-2 to TRBJ1-1, with no clear D. This CDR3 is built from 13 residues. Germline CDR1 SGHTA, CDR2 FQGNSA. Trimming pared 6 bases from V and 1 base from J, leaving 9 bases between. Here the CDR3 DNA reads TGTGCCAGCAGGAAATCGGGGAACACTGAAGCTTTCTTT. Translated, it gives CASRKSGNTEAFF.

The chain recombines TRBV4-1 with TRBJ2-1; D perhaps matches TRBD1 (7 bases). Germline V lookup: CDR1 MGHRA, CDR2 YSYEKL. The CDR3 is made up of 14 amino acids. V dropped 3 bases and J dropped 4 bases, with 10 bases sitting between them. The DNA of the CDR3 is TGCGCCAGCAGCCAGGCAGGGGGGTACAATGAGCAGTTCTTC. This encodes CASSQAGGYNEQFF.

At least ten counts were recorded for this clonotype. V gene TRBV5-1 combines with J gene TRBJ2-1; 8 bases agree with TRBD2. Germline V gives CDR1 SGHRS, CDR2 YFSETQ. Trimming at V came to 2 bases and at J to 4 bases, leaving 8 bases not matched to a gene. The CDR3 has 16 residues. The CDR3 DNA reads as TGCGCCAGCAGCTTTGGAGCGGGGGTTGGTTACAATGAGCAGTTCTTC. Protein product: CASSFGAGVGYNEQFF.

This clonotype has just a few counts. The J gene is TRBJ2-1, the V gene TRBV6-1; D is unclear. This CDR3 comprises 13 residues. The ends were cut back, 2 bases at V and 5 bases at J, with 7 bases in the middle. CDR1 and CDR2 from the germline V gene are MNHNS and SASEGT. The CDR3 nucleotides are TGTGCCAGCAGTGAAATAGTGAACAATGAGCAGTTCTTC. This gives the protein CASSEIVNNEQFF.

This clonotype has a handful of counts. This chain uses TRBV2 with TRBJ2-7; perhaps TRBD1 as D (5 bases). CDR3 size: 14 residues. The germline gives CDR1 SNHLY, CDR2 FYNNEI. The V end was cut by 3 bases, the J end by 4 bases, with 13 bases between. The CDR3 reads CASSDRSGHYEQYV. The CDR3 nucleotides are TGTGCCAGCAGTGATCGTTCCGGACATTACGAGCAGTACGTC.

This clonotype was seen at least ten times. This chain links TRBV6-2 or TRBV6-3 with TRBJ1-1; tentatively, D is TRBD1 (5 bases). The CDR3 contains 14 residues. Per the germline V gene, CDR1 is MNHEY and CDR2 is SVGEGT. V was trimmed by 0 bases and J by 4 bases, leaving 9 bases between them. The CDR3: CASSYSGGGTEAFF. For the CDR3, the DNA is TGTGCCAGCAGTTACTCTGGGGGGGGCACTGAAGCTTTCTTT.

The chain has TRBV12-3 or TRBV12-4 and TRBJ2-2, with 8 nucleotides matching TRBD2. V gave up 4 bases and J gave up 4 bases; unmatched junction bases: 8. This CDR3 comprises 16 residues. DNA for the CDR3: TGTGCCAGCAGTTACCCTAGCGGGCCGGGCACCGGGGAGCTGTTTTTT. This codes for CASSYPSGPGTGELFF.

This clonotype was observed a handful of times. This chain connects TRBV12-3 or TRBV12-4 to TRBJ1-2, with D tentatively TRBD1 (6 bases). V shed 6 bases and J shed 7 bases, with 9 bases lying between them. The CDR3 runs to 11 residues. The CDR3: CASRNRVGYTF. The CDR3 nucleotides are TGTGCCAGCAGGAACAGGGTTGGCTACACCTTC.

V is TRBV10-3 and J is TRBJ2-3; D ambiguous. Germline V lookup: CDR1 ENHRY, CDR2 SYGVKD. The CDR3 loop spans 13 amino acids. Trimming stripped 1 base from V and 0 bases from J, with 2 bases between. Here the CDR3 reads CAISEFSTDTQYF. CDR3 coding DNA: TGTGCCATCAGTGAGTTTAGCACAGATACGCAGTATTTT.

This clonotype was counted a few times. This chain links TRBV21-1 with TRBJ2-2; TRBD1, the table's D call, lacks a check against the DNA. TRBV21-1 is labeled a pseudogene. This CDR3 contains 13 residues. In DNA form, the CDR3 reads TGTGCCAGCAGGGGGAACAGGACCGGGGAGCTGTTTTTT. Protein: CASRGNRTGELFF.

V and J are TRBV5-5 and TRBJ2-3, with TRBD1 matching over 8 bases. In germline, CDR1 is SGHKS, CDR2 YYEKEE (reference sequence). V was pared by 3 bases and J by 4 bases, with 7 bases of the junction left unmatched. The CDR3 extends over 15 amino acids. CDR3 sequence (DNA): TGTGCCAGCAGCTCGGACAGGGTAGAGCCAGATACGCAGTATTTT. Its translation: CASSSDRVEPDTQYF.

The rearrangement joins TRBV5-5 to TRBJ2-1; TRBD2 aligns across 11 bases. The germline V gene has CDR1 SGHKS and CDR2 YYEKEE (reference sequence). The CDR3 covers 15 residues. With V trimmed by 4 bases and J by 4 bases, 4 bases remained unmatched. The CDR3 protein is CASSPGLAGYNEQFF. The DNA for the CDR3 is TGTGCCAGCAGCCCCGGACTAGCGGGTTACAATGAGCAGTTCTTC.

The chain carries TRBV12-3 or TRBV12-4 and TRBJ2-7; TRBD1 might be the D (6 bases). The CDR3 loop spans 15 amino acids. V lost 5 bases and J 7 bases, leaving 21 bases between the germline ends. CDR3 DNA: TGTGCCAGCAGTCCCACAGGGTCCCCCGGATCTGAGCAGTACGTC. It is translated as CASSPTGSPGSEQYV.

This clonotype was found a few times. V gene TRBV12-3 or TRBV12-4 combines with J gene TRBJ2-1; 10 nucleotides match TRBD2. Unmatched junction bases numbered 14, after V lost 5 bases and J lost 1 base. There are 19 residues in the CDR3. The CDR3 DNA reads as TGTGCCAGCAGTCCCAGCATAGCGGGGGGTTTAGGGTCCTACAATGAGCAGTTCTTC. Translated, it gives CASSPSIAGGLGSYNEQFF.

J is TRBJ2-5 and V is TRBV5-4; D remains ambiguous. The CDR3 length is 13 residues. Trimming cost V 5 bases and J 11 bases, with 19 bases left between them. Per the germline V gene, CDR1 is SGHNT and CDR2 is YYREEE (reference sequence). The DNA of the CDR3 is TGTGCCAGCAGTCACCTGGGGATGATTTCTCAGTACTTC. It is translated as CASSHLGMISQYF. Combining the CDR3 with reference TRBV5-4 and TRBJ2-5 gives the whole variable domain ETGVTQSPTHLIKTRGQQVTLRCSSQSGHNTVSWYQQALGQGPQFIFQYYREEENGRGNFPPRFSGLQFPNYSSELNVNALELDDSALYLCASSHLGMISQYFGPGTRLLVL.

This clonotype was found many times. The V call is TRBV7-3, the J call TRBJ2-3; 8 positions agree with TRBD1. Looked up from germline, CDR1 is SGHTA and CDR2 is FQGTGA. The V and J ends lost 2 bases and 6 bases, in that order; junction bases with no gene match: 4. This CDR3 contains 14 residues. The CDR3 DNA sequence: TGTGCCAGCAGCTTAGCAGGGGGCAAGGATACGCAGTATTTT. Protein: CASSLAGGKDTQYF. Variable domain in full (rest from reference TRBV7-3 and TRBJ2-3): GAGVSQTPSNKVTEKGKYVELRCDPISGHTALYWYRQSLGQGPEFLIYFQGTGAADDSGLPNDRFFAVRPEGSVSTLKIQRTERGDSAVYLCASSLAGGKDTQYFGPGTRLTVL.

The CDR3 coding sequence is TGTGCCAGCAGTCCAGATACGCAGTATTTT. Translation gives CASSPDTQYF. The rearrangement links TRBV2 to TRBJ2-3; D is undetermined. This CDR3 comprises 10 residues. Germline V gene sequence: CDR1 SNHLY, CDR2 FYNNEI. Trimming stripped 5 bases from V and 4 bases from J, with 1 base between.

This clonotype was seen a few times. The chain carries TRBV5-1 and TRBJ2-2; the D gene is possibly TRBD2 (5 bases). CDR3 size: 15 residues. CDR1 and CDR2 (germline): SGHRS, YFSETQ. Trimming removed 6 bases at V and 5 bases at J, with 17 bases between. The CDR3 spells CASTPSGMRTGELFF. In nucleotides, the CDR3 is TGCGCCAGCACCCCTTCCGGGATGAGGACCGGGGAGCTGTTTTTT.

The chain couples TRBV28 to TRBJ1-2; 7 positions agree with TRBD1. Germline CDR1 MDHEN, CDR2 SYDVKM. The CDR3 totals 15 residues. With 2 bases clipped from V and 3 bases from J, the junction kept 6 bases outside the gene matches. The DNA of the CDR3 is TGTGCCAGCAGTTTAGGACAGGTGGCGGACTATGGCTACACCTTC. This translates into CASSLGQVADYGYTF.